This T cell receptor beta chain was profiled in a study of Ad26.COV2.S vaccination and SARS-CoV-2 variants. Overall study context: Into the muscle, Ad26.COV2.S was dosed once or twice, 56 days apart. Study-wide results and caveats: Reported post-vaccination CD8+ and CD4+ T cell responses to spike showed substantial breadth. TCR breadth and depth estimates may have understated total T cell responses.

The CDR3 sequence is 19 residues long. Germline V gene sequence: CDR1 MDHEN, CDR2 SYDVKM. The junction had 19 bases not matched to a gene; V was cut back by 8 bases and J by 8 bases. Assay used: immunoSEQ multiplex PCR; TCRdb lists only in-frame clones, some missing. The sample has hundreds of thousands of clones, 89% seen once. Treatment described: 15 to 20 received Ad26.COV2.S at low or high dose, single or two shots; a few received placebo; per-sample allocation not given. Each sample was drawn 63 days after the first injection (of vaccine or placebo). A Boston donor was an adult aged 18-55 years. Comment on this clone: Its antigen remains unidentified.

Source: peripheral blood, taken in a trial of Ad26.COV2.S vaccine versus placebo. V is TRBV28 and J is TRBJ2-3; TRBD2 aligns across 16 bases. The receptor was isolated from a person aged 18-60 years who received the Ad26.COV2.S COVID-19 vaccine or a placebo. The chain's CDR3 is CASAHAGTSGGGTPFTQYF. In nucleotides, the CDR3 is TGTGCCAGCGCTCATGCCGGGACTAGCGGGGGGGGCACACCATTTACGCAGTATTTT.